The 22 T cell receptor beta chains listed next were all sequenced from one sample in a study of CD8 T cells in Susac syndrome. Random hexamers were used to reverse transcribe the RNA input (roughly 0.5 to 1 ug). TCRdb reprocessed the immunoSEQ multiplex PCR reads with MiXCR, giving one entry per CDR3 protein. The data show 250,000 to 300,000 distinct CDR3 sequences, with about nine tenths seen just once and approximately 0.18% held by the top ten. Source material: CD8+ T cells from PBMCs. The receptors shown here come from a human donor with multiple sclerosis.

The V call is TRBV4-3, the J call TRBJ1-4; D might be TRBD1 (6 bases). This CDR3 spans 14 amino acids. V dropped 3 bases and J dropped 6 bases, with 11 bases sitting between them. CDR1 and CDR2 from the germline V gene are LGHNA and YSLEER. As DNA, the CDR3 is TGCGCCAGCAGCCAGGAGGACAGTGATGAAAAACTGTTTTTT. It codes for CASSQEDSDEKLFF.

CDR3 loop: CAAGAGEAYEQYF. The CDR3, as DNA: TGTGCCGCAGGGGCAGGAGAAGCCTACGAGCAGTACTTC. The chain recombines TRBV19 with TRBJ2-7; possible D gene TRBD1, 6 bases. Trimming shortened V by 11 bases and J by 2 bases, and 16 bases separated the two germline ends. The germline CDR1 and CDR2 sequences are LNHDA and SQIVND (reference sequence). The CDR3 length is 13 residues.

This clonotype turned up a few times. This rearrangement joins TRBV27 to TRBJ2-1, with D perhaps matching TRBD2 (7 bases). Trimming stripped 0 bases from V and 7 bases from J, with 13 bases between. The CDR3 is 15 residues long. CDR1 is MNHEY and CDR2 is SMNVEV in the germline V gene (reference sequence). The CDR3 spells CASSLSGGALNEQFF. CDR3 DNA: TGTGCCAGCAGTTTATCGGGGGGGGCCTTGAATGAGCAGTTCTTC.

The chain recombines TRBV6-2 or TRBV6-3 with TRBJ2-2; 7 bases are a match to TRBD1. Germline CDR1 is MNHEY and CDR2 is SVGEGT. The CDR3 loop spans 15 amino acids. J was trimmed by 6 bases and V by 2 bases; bases with no gene match: 6. CDR3 DNA sequence: TGTGCCAGCAGTTACGTGCGAGGGGGCGCCGGGGAGCTGTTTTTT. Translating it yields CASSYVRGGAGELFF.

The chain combines TRBV13 with TRBJ2-7; 10 nucleotides match TRBD1. Germline lookup yields CDR1 PRHDT and CDR2 FYEKMQ (reference sequence). Germline trimming cut 5 bases from V and 6 bases from J; bases unmatched to any gene: 10. The CDR3 sequence is 15 residues long. The CDR3 is CASSTTGTGEGEQYF. CDR3 DNA sequence: TGTGCCAGCAGCACTACCGGGACAGGGGAGGGCGAGCAGTACTTC.

This sequence joins TRBV14 and TRBJ2-1; D is unresolved. Germline values: CDR1 SGHDN, CDR2 FVKESK. The CDR3 is 15 residues long. V was shortened by 2 bases and J by 10 bases, with 18 bases between the two germline ends. CDR3 loop: CASSQTGPLSREQFF. The CDR3 nucleotides read TGTGCCAGCAGCCAAACCGGGCCGCTTAGCAGGGAGCAGTTCTTC.

The rearrangement uses TRBV27 and TRBJ1-5; a weak D match, TRBD1 (6 bases). V gave up 0 bases and J gave up 4 bases, with 10 bases separating them. Germline V gives CDR1 MNHEY, CDR2 SMNVEV (reference sequence). This CDR3 is 15 amino acids long. The DNA of the CDR3 is TGTGCCAGCAGTTTATCCCCAACAGGGAATCAGCCCCAGCATTTT. This translates into CASSLSPTGNQPQHF.

This clonotype has only one observation. The V call is TRBV28, the J call TRBJ2-1; TRBD2 aligns across 8 bases. The V gene end was trimmed by 2 bases and the J gene end by 7 bases; junction bases not matched to a gene: 4. The CDR3 is 14 amino acids. Germline CDR1 and CDR2: MDHEN and SYDVKM. The CDR3 spells CASSLQLAGNEQFF. For the CDR3, the DNA is TGTGCCAGCAGTTTACAGCTAGCGGGTAATGAGCAGTTCTTC.

V is TRBV12-3 or TRBV12-4 and J is TRBJ1-2; D perhaps matches TRBD1 (6 bases). This CDR3 has 14 amino acids. V lost 5 bases to trimming and J lost 7 bases, with 17 bases between them. The CDR3 nucleotides read TGTGCCAGCAGTGCAGGGGCCTGGACGTCTGGCTACACCTTC. Its translation is CASSAGAWTSGYTF.

The genes are TRBV6-2 or TRBV6-3 and TRBJ2-1, with 13 nucleotides matching TRBD2. Germline-derived CDR1 and CDR2 are MNHEY and SVGEGT. Germline trimming cut 2 bases from V and 8 bases from J; bases unmatched to any gene: 12. The CDR3 length is 18 residues. The CDR3 region has the DNA TGTGCCAGCAGTTACCTGAGGACTAGCGGGAGACTGGTCGATGAGCAGTTCTTC. It specifies CASSYLRTSGRLVDEQFF.

The chain links TRBV29-1 to TRBJ2-3; TRBD1 agrees at 8 bases. J was trimmed by 3 bases and V by 7 bases; bases with no gene match: 9. The CDR3 length is 14 residues. The germline V gene encodes CDR1 SQVTM and CDR2 ANQGSEA. CDR3 protein: CSEAGQGGTDTQYF. The CDR3 DNA reads TGCAGCGAGGCAGGACAGGGTGGAACAGATACGCAGTATTTT.

V and J are TRBV7-8 and TRBJ2-3, with 7 bases lining up with TRBD2. The germline gives CDR1 SGHVS, CDR2 FQNEAQ. The CDR3 is 15 residues long. Losses at the gene ends were 4 bases for V and 1 base for J; bases not matched to a gene: 5. DNA for the CDR3: TGTGCCAGCAGCTCCGGGACTAAGGGCACAGATACGCAGTATTTT. Amino acids: CASSSGTKGTDTQYF.

This clonotype showed up just once. This sequence joins TRBV30 and TRBJ1-1; TRBD1 might be the D (5 bases). Germline CDR1 reads GTSNPN; CDR2 reads SVGIG (reference sequence). V was shortened by 5 bases and J by 0 bases, with 10 bases between the two germline ends. The CDR3 spans 13 residues. CDR3 sequence: CAWVDSMNTEAFF. The CDR3 bases are TGTGCCTGGGTAGACAGCATGAACACTGAAGCTTTCTTT.

The chain is built from TRBV4-3 and TRBJ2-1; D gene ambiguous. Trimming shortened V by 5 bases and J by 6 bases, and 8 bases separated the two germline ends. From germline, CDR1 is LGHNA and CDR2 YSLEER. This CDR3 is built from 12 residues. The CDR3, as DNA: TGCGCCAGCAGCGGGCCAGGCAATGAGCAGTTCTTC. Translation gives CASSGPGNEQFF.

The CDR3 DNA follows: TGTGCCAGCAGCCCAGCGGTCGGGACAGGCGAGCAGTACTTC. Its translation: CASSPAVGTGEQYF. The chain uses TRBV7-9 and TRBJ2-7, with 8 bases lining up with TRBD1. The CDR3 totals 14 residues. The trim removed 5 bases at V and 6 bases at J, leaving 9 bases unmatched. Germline loops: CDR1 SEHNR, CDR2 FQNEAQ (reference sequence).

The V gene is TRBV14, the J gene TRBJ2-4, with TRBD1 matching 11 bases. The V gene end was trimmed by 1 base and the J gene end by 9 bases; junction bases not matched to a gene: 17. The CDR3 totals 19 residues. Germline assignment: CDR1 SGHDN and CDR2 FVKESK. The CDR3 coding sequence is TGTGCCAGCAGCCAAGCCCGATGGACAGGGGGCACCCAAAGGGGCATTCAGTACTTC. The encoded protein is CASSQARWTGGTQRGIQYF.

The chain is built from TRBV20-1 and TRBJ2-7, with D tentatively TRBD1 (5 bases). The V gene's germline CDR1 is DFQATT and CDR2 SNEGSKA (reference sequence). The CDR3 extends over 14 amino acids. V was cut by 6 bases and J by 1 base, with 16 bases left in between. CDR3 coding DNA: TGCAGTGCCCCAGACAGAATGCTTTCCTACGAGCAGTACTTC. Translating gives CSAPDRMLSYEQYF.

The chain recombines TRBV7-2 with TRBJ2-1; 8 bases line up with TRBD2. From germline, CDR1 is SGHTA and CDR2 FQGNSA. V dropped 5 bases and J dropped 2; count of bases not matched to a gene: 11. The CDR3 extends over 17 amino acids. The CDR3 protein is CASSGVTGREAYNEQFF. The CDR3 DNA follows: TGTGCCAGCAGCGGAGTTACGGGGCGGGAGGCCTACAATGAGCAGTTCTTC.

CDR3 sequence reads: CASSQEQASGYEQYF. CDR3 sequence (DNA): TGCGCCAGCAGCCAAGAACAGGCTTCGGGCTACGAGCAGTACTTC. The chain has TRBV4-3 and TRBJ2-7; D perhaps matches TRBD1 (5 bases). Germline V gene data show CDR1 as LGHNA and CDR2 as YSLEER. The length of the CDR3 is 15 residues. V shed 0 bases and J shed 3 bases, with 12 bases lying between them.

The chain carries TRBV3-1 and TRBJ2-1; D might be TRBD1 or TRBD2, each matching 6 bases. The CDR3 covers 16 residues. Germline V gene sequence: CDR1 LGHDT, CDR2 YNNKEL (reference sequence). The V end was cut by 4 bases, the J end by 8 bases, with 21 bases between. In DNA, the CDR3 is TGTGCCAGCAGCCCTTTTCTTCGAATGGGGGGCTATGAGCAGTTCTTC. Translation: CASSPFLRMGGYEQFF.

The chain combines TRBV7-9 with TRBJ2-7, with D maybe TRBD2 (5 bases). Per the germline V gene, CDR1 is SEHNR and CDR2 is FQNEAQ (reference sequence). CDR3 length equals 16 residues. V lost 1 base to trimming and J lost 0 bases, with 13 bases between them. DNA for the CDR3: TGTGCCAGCAGCTTAGTCGTGGGAGCTAACTCCTACGAGCAGTACTTC. It translates to CASSLVVGANSYEQYF.

The chain employs TRBV19 and TRBJ2-4, with D perhaps TRBD1 or TRBD2 (5 bases each). The CDR3 loop spans 15 amino acids. Germline V CDR1 and CDR2: LNHDA, SQIVND (reference sequence). V lost 7 bases to trimming and J lost 4 bases, with 17 bases between them. The CDR3 DNA sequence: TGTGCCAGTAATTCGGGACCTTCTTTTAAAAACATTCAGTACTTC. Translating gives CASNSGPSFKNIQYF.